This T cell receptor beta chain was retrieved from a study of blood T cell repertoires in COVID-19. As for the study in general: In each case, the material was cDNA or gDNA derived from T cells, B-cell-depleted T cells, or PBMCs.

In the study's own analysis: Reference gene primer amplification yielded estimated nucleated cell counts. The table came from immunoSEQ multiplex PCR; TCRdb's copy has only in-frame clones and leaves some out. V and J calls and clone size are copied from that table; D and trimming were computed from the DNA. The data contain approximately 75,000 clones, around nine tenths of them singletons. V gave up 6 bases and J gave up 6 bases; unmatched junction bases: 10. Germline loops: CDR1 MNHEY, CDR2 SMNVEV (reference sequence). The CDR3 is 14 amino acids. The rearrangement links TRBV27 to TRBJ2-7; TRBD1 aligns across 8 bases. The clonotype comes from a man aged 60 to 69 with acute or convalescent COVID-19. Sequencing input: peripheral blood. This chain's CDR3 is CASSPGQGVSEQYF. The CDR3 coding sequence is TGTGCCAGCAGCCCAGGACAGGGAGTTAGCGAGCAGTACTTC.